This T cell receptor beta chain was profiled in a study of cytomegalovirus exposure and HLA in healthy donors. Across the whole study: The roughly 110 validation repertoires were produced on the same platform as the 700 or so repertoires of the first cohort. This was reported in a later analysis.

Study-wide findings and caveats: First-cohort TCR clusters were later found to tend to co-occur in the 90 to 150 validation repertoires.

Comments on this clone: Its antigen is as yet unknown.

The table came from immunoSEQ multiplex PCR; TCRdb's copy has only in-frame clones and leaves some out. The table shows around 150,000 clones, with around 90% occurring only once. The CDR3 is 14 amino acids. The germline V and J ends were trimmed by 4 bases and 7 bases, with 17 bases remaining between them. Germline CDR1 and CDR2: SGHRS and YFSETQ. Sequenced: PBMCs. The chain joins TRBV5-1 to TRBJ1-2; weak D call: TRBD1 (5 bases). The receptor comes from a man aged 18 to 29 in good health and CMV-seronegative. The CDR3 is CASSREDTVLGYTF. CDR3 bases: TGCGCCAGCAGCCGCGAGGACACGGTTCTTGGCTACACCTTC.